What follows are 7 T cell receptor beta chains derived from one specimen sequenced in a study of patients and donors after allogeneic stem cell transplantation. One entry per CDR3 protein results from TCRdb running MiXCR on the RT-PCR reads. The sample yields some 880,000 distinct CDR3 sequences, about a sixth seen once. Sequences were obtained from blood, either unsorted or a sorted T cell fraction (not recorded which). All receptors come from a human donor who was either an allogeneic HSCT recipient or a stem cell or donor lymphocyte infusion donor (not recorded which). It is not recorded whose cells these are; they may come from a transplant donor.

The chain uses TRBV6-1 and TRBJ1-2, with 8 bases matching TRBD1. J was trimmed by 0 bases and V by 8 bases; bases with no gene match: 11. Germline CDR1 MNHNS, CDR2 SASEGT. The CDR3 consists of 16 residues. CDR3 sequence: CASGKGQGRPNYGYTF. The CDR3 nucleotides are TGTGCCAGCGGGAAAGGACAGGGAAGACCTAACTATGGCTACACCTTC.

The chain employs TRBV5-1 and TRBJ2-5; no clear D gene. Trimming left V 3 bases short and J 2 bases short, with 11 bases between. The CDR3 extends over 14 amino acids. Germline V CDR1 and CDR2: SGHRS, YFSETQ. The CDR3 nucleotides read TGCGCCAGCAGCTCCTCGCCGGCGCAAGAGACCCAGTACTTC. Amino acid sequence: CASSSSPAQETQYF.

This clonotype has more than one count but fewer than ten. V and J are TRBV7-2 and TRBJ2-2; 10 bases agree with TRBD2. The CDR3 length is 16 residues. The ends lost 3 bases at V and 3 bases at J; junction bases unmatched: 4. Germline assignment: CDR1 SGHTA and CDR2 FQGNSA. CDR3 region: CASSFSGGADTGELFF. The CDR3 DNA sequence: TGTGCCAGCAGCTTCAGCGGGGGGGCTGACACCGGGGAGCTGTTTTTT.

The chain couples TRBV4-1 to TRBJ2-1; 7 bases line up with TRBD2. The CDR3 consists of 16 residues. Germline lookup yields CDR1 MGHRA and CDR2 YSYEKL. With V trimmed by 2 bases and J by 6 bases, 10 bases remained unmatched. CDR3 DNA: TGCGCCAGCAGCCAAACGACTAGCAATACTTTCAATGAGCAGTTCTTC. It translates to CASSQTTSNTFNEQFF.

There are a few counts of this clonotype. The V and J genes are TRBV7-8 and TRBJ1-2; D ambiguous. The CDR3 is 12 amino acids. Germline values: CDR1 SGHVS, CDR2 FQNEAQ. With 4 bases removed from V and 7 bases from J, the gap between germline ends came to 10 bases. CDR3 residues: CASSWGLRGYTF. As DNA, the CDR3 is TGTGCCAGCAGCTGGGGTCTTCGTGGCTACACCTTC.

This clonotype was found a few times. The chain recombines TRBV2 with TRBJ2-2; 12 bases are shared with TRBD2. V trimming: 8 bases; J trimming: 1 base; junction bases outside the gene matches: 5. CDR3 size: 16 residues. The germline gives CDR1 SNHLY, CDR2 FYNNEI. The CDR3 sequence: CASCGLAGMNTGELFF. CDR3 nucleotide sequence: TGTGCCAGCTGCGGACTAGCGGGGATGAACACCGGGGAGCTGTTTTTT. Looking up the rest from reference TRBV2 and TRBJ2-2 gives the full variable domain: EPEVTQTPSHQVTQMGQEVILRCVPISNHLYFYWYRQILGQKVEFLVSFYNNEISEKSEIFDDQFSVERPDGSNFTLKIRSTKLEDSAMYFCASCGLAGMNTGELFFGEGSRLTVL.

This clonotype was detected a few times. The chain combines TRBV4-2 with TRBJ2-2, with 8 bases fitting TRBD1. CDR3 size: 15 residues. Germline values: CDR1 LGHNA, CDR2 YNFKEQ. The trim removed 7 bases at V and 4 bases at J, leaving 8 bases unmatched. The CDR3 nucleotides are TGTGCCAGCACCCGCGCAGGGGGCCTCACCGGGGAGCTGTTTTTT. Its translation is CASTRAGGLTGELFF.